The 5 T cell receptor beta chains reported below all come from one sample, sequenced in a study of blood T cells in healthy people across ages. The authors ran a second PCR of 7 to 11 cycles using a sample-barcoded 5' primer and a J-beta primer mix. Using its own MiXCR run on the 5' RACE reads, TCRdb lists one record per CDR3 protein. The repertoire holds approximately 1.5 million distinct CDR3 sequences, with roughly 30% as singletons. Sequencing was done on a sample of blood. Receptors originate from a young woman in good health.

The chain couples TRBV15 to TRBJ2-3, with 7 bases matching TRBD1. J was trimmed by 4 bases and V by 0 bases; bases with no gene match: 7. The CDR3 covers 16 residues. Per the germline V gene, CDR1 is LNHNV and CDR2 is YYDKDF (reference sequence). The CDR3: CATSRERNRGADTQYF. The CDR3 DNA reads TGTGCCACCAGCAGAGAAAGGAACAGGGGTGCAGATACGCAGTATTTT. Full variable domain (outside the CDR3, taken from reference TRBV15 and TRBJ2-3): DAMVIQNPRYQVTQFGKPVTLSCSQTLNHNVMYWYQQKSSQAPKLLFHYYDKDFNNEADTPDNFQSRRPNTSFCFLDIRSPGLGDTAMYLCATSRERNRGADTQYFGPGTRLTVL.

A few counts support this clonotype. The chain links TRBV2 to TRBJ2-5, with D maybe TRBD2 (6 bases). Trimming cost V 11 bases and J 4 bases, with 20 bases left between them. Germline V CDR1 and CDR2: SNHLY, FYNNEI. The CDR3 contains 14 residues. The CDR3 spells CALRSLARRETQYF. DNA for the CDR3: TGTGCCCTCAGGAGTCTAGCGAGGCGAGAGACCCAGTACTTC.

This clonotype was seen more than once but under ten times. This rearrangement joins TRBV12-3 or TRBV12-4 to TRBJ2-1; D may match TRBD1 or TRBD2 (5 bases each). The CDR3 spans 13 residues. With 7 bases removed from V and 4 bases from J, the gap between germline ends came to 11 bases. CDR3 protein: CASTFGAYNEQFF. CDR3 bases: TGTGCCAGCACCTTCGGGGCGTACAATGAGCAGTTCTTC.

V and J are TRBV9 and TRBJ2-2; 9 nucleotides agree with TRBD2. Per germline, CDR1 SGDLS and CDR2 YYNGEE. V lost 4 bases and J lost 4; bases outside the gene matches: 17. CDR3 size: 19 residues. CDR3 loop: CASSSLSASGVAGTGELFF. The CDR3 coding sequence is TGTGCCAGCAGCTCCCTCTCGGCTAGCGGGGTGGCAGGCACCGGGGAGCTGTTTTTT.

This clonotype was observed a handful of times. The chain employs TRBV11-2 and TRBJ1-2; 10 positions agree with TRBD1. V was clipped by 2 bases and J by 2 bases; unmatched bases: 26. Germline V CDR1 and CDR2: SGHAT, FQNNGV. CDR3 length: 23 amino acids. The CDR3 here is CASSLNVGGVLRDRGIRNYGYTF. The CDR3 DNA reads TGTGCCAGCAGCTTAAATGTGGGGGGGGTCCTCCGGGACAGGGGCATTAGGAACTATGGCTACACCTTC.